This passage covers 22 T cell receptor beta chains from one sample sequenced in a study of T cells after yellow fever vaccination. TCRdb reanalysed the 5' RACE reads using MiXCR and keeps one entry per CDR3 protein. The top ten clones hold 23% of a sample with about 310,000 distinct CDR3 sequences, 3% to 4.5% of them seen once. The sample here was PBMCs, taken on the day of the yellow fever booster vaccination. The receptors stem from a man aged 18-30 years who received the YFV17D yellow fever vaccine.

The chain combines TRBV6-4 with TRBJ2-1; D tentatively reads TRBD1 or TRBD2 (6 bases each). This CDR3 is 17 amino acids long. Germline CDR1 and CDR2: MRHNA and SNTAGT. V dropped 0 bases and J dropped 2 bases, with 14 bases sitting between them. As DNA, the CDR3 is TGTGCCAGCAGTGACTCGAGTCTGAGGGGGGCCTACAATGAGCAGTTCTTC. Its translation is CASSDSSLRGAYNEQFF.

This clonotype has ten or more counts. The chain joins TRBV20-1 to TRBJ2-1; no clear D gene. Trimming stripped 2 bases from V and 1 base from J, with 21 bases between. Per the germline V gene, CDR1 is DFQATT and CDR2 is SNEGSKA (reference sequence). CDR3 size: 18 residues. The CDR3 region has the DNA TGCAGTGCTAGAATATCTCCTAAATCGCTTCGGTCCTACAATGAGCAGTTCTTC. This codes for CSARISPKSLRSYNEQFF.

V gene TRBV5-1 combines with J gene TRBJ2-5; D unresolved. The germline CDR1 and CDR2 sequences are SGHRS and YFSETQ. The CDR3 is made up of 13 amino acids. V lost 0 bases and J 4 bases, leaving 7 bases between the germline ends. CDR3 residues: CASSLGSTETQYF. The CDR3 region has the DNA TGCGCCAGCAGCTTGGGTAGTACAGAGACCCAGTACTTC. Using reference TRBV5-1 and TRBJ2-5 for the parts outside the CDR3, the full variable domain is KAGVTQTPRYLIKTRGQQVTLSCSPISGHRSVSWYQQTPGQGLQFLFEYFSETQRNKGNFPGRFSGRQFSNSRSEMNVSTLELGDSALYLCASSLGSTETQYFGPGTRLLVL.

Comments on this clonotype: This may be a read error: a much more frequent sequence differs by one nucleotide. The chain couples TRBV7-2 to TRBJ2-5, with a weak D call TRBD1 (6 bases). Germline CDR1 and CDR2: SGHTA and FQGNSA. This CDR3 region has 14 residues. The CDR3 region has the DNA TGTGCCAGCAGCTTCCGCCACGCAGGGGAGACCGAGTACTTC. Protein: CASSFRHAGETEYF.

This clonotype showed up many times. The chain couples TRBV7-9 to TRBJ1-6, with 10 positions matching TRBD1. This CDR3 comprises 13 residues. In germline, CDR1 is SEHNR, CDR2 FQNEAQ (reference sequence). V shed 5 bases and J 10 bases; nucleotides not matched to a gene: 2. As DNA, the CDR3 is TGTGCCAGCAGCCCGGACAGGGGGTCACCCCTCCACTTT. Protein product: CASSPDRGSPLHF.

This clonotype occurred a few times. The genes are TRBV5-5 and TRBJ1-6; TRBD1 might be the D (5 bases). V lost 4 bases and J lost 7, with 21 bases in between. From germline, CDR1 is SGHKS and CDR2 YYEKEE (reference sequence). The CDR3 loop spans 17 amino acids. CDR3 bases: TGTGCCAGCAGCCGATTGCGGGGGGGTATGACGAATTCACCCCTCCACTTT. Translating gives CASSRLRGGMTNSPLHF.

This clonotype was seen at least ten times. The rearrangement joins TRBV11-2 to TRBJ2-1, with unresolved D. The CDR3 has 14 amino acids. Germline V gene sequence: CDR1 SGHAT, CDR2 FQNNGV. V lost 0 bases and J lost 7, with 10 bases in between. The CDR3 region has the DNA TGTGCCAGCAGCTTAGATCTATTGGGGAATGAGCAGTTCTTC. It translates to CASSLDLLGNEQFF. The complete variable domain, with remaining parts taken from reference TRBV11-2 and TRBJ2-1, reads EAGVAQSPRYKIIEKRQSVAFWCNPISGHATLYWYQQILGQGPKLLIQFQNNGVVDDSQLPKDRFSAERLKGVDSTLKIQPAKLEDSAVYLCASSLDLLGNEQFFGPGTRLTVL.

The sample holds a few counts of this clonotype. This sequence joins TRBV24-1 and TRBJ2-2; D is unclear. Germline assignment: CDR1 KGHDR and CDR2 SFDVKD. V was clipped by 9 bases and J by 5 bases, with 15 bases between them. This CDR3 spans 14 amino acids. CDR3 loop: CATAPWGRTGELFF. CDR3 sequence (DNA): TGTGCCACCGCCCCATGGGGTAGGACCGGGGAGCTGTTTTTT.

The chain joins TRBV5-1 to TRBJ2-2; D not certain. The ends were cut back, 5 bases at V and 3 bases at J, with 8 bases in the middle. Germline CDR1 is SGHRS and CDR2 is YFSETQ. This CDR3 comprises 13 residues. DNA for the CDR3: TGCGCCAGCAGACCTCTGGACACCGGGGAGCTGTTTTTT. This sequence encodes CASRPLDTGELFF. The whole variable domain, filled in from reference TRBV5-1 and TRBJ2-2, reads KAGVTQTPRYLIKTRGQQVTLSCSPISGHRSVSWYQQTPGQGLQFLFEYFSETQRNKGNFPGRFSGRQFSNSRSEMNVSTLELGDSALYLCASRPLDTGELFFGEGSRLTVL.

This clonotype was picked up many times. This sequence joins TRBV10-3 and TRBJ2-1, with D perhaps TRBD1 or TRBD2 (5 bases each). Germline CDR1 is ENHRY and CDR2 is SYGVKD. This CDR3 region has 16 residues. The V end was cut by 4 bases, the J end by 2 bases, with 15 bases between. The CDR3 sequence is CAISGRTGAPYNEQFF. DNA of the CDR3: TGTGCCATCAGTGGGAGGACTGGGGCCCCCTACAATGAGCAGTTCTTC.

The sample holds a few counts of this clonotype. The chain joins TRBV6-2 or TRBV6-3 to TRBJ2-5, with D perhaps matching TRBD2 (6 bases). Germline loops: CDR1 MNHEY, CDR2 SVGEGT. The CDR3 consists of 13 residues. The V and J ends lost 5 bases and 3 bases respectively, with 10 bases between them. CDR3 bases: TGTGCCAGCAGTCGGGAGCCGGAAGAGACCCAGTACTTC. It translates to CASSREPEETQYF.

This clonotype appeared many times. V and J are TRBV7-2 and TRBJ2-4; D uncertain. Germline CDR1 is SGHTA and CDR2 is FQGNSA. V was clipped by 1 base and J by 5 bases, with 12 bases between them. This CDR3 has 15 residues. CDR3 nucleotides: TGTGCCAGCAGCTTAGGGATCCTAAGAGAAAACATTCAGTACTTC. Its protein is CASSLGILRENIQYF.

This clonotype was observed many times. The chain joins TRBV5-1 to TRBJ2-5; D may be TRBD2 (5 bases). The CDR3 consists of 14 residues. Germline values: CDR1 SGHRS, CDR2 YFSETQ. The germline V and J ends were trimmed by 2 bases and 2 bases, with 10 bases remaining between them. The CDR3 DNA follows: TGCGCCAGCAGCTTTGAAGCGGCTCAAGAGACCCAGTACTTC. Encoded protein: CASSFEAAQETQYF.

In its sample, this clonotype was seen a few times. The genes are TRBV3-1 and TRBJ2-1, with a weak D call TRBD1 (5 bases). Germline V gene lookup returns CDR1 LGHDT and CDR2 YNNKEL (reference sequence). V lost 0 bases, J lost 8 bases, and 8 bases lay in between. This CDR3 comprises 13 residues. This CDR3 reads CASSQEPGHEQFF. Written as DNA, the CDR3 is TGTGCCAGCAGCCAAGAACCAGGGCATGAGCAGTTCTTC.

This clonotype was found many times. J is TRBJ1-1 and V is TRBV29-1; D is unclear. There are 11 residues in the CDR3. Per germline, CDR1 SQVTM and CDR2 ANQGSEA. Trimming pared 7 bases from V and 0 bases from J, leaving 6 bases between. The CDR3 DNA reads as TGCAGCGGCCTCATGAACACTGAAGCTTTCTTT. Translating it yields CSGLMNTEAFF.

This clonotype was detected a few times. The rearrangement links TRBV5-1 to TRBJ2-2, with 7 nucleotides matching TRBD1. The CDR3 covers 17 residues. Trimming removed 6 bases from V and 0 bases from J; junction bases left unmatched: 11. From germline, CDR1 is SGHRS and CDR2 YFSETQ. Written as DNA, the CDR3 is TGCGCCAGCAACTACCGACCGGGACAGACGAACACCGGGGAGCTGTTTTTT. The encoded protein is CASNYRPGQTNTGELFF.

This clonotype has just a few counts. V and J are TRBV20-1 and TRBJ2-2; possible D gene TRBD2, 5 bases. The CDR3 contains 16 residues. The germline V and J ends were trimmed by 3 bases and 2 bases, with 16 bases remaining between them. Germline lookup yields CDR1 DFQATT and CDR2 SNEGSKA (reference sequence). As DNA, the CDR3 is TGCAGTGCTAGGTCGGCTAGCAACCCCAACACCGGGGAGCTGTTTTTT. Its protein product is CSARSASNPNTGELFF.

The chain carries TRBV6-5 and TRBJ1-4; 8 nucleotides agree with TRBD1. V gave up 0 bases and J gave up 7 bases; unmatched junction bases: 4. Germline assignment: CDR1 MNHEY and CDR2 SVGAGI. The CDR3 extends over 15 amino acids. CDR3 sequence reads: CASSYSVRGREKLFF. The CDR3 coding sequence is TGTGCCAGCAGTTACTCGGTCAGGGGGCGTGAAAAACTGTTTTTT.

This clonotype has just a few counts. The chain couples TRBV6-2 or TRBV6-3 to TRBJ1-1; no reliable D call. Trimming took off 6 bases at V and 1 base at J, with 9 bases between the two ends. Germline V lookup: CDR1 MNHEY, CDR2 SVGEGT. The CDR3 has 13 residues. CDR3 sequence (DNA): TGTGCCAGCAGCGTGAGGAAGAACACTGAAGCTTTCTTT. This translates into CASSVRKNTEAFF.

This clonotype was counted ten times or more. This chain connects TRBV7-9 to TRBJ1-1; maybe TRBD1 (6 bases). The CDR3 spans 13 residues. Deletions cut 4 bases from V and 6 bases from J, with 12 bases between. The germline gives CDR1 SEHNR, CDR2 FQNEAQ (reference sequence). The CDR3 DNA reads TGTGCCAGCAGCTGGGGGGCAGGGCCTGAAGCTTTCTTT. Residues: CASSWGAGPEAFF. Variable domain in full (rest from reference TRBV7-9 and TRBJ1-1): DTGVSQNPRHKITKRGQNVTFRCDPISEHNRLYWYRQTLGQGPEFLTYFQNEAQLEKSRLLSDRFSAERPKGSFSTLEIQRTEQGDSAMYLCASSWGAGPEAFFGQGTRLTVV.

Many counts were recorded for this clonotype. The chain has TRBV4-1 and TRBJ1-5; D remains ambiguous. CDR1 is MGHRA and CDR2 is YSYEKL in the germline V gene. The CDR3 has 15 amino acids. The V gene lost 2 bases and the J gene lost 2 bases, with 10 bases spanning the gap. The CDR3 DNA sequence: TGCGCCAGCAGCCAACCGGGCCGGGGCAATCAGCCCCAGCATTTT. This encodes CASSQPGRGNQPQHF.

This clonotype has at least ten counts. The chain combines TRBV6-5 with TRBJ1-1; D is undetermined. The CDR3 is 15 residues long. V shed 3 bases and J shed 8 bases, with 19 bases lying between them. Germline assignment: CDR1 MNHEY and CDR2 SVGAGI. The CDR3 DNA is TGTGCCAGCAGTTATAGGGCTTCAGGAAAGCGCGAAGCTTTCTTT. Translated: CASSYRASGKREAFF.